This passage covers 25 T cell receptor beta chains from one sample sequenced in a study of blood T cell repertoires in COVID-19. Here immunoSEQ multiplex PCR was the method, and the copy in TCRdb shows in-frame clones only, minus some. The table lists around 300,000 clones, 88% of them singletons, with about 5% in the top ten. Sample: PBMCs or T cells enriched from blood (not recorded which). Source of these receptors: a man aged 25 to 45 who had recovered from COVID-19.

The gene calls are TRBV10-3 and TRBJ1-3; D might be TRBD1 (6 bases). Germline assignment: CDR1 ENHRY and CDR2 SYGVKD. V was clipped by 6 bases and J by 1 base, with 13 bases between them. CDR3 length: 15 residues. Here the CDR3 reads CAISPQGRSGNTIYF. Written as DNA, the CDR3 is TGTGCCATCAGCCCCCAGGGGCGATCTGGAAACACCATATATTTT.

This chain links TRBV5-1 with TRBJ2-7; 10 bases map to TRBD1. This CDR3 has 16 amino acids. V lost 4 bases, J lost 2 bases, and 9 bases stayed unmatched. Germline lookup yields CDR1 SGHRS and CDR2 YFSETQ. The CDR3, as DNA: TGCGCCAGCAGCCCCAATACCGGGACAGGGGCCTACGAGCAGTACTTC. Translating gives CASSPNTGTGAYEQYF.

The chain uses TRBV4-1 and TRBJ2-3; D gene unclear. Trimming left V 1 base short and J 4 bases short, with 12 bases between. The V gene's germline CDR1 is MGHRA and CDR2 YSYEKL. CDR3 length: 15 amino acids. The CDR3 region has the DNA TGCGCCAGCAGCCAAGGTTGGTCCGAGGCAGATACGCAGTATTTT. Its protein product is CASSQGWSEADTQYF.

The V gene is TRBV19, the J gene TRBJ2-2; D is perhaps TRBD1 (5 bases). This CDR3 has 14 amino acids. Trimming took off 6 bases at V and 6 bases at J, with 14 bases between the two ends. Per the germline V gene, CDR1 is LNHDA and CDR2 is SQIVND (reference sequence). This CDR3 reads CASRLTVASGELFF. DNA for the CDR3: TGTGCCAGTAGATTGACAGTAGCATCCGGGGAGCTGTTTTTT.

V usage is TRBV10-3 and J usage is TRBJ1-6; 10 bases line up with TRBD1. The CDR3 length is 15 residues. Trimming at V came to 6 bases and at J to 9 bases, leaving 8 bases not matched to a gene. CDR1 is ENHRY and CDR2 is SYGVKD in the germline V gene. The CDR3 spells CAIRGTGEHSSPLHF. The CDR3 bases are TGTGCCATCAGGGGGACAGGGGAACATAGTTCACCCCTCCACTTT.

Written as DNA, the CDR3 is TGTGCCAGCAGTCCCTTACAGGGTCTGACCTACGAGCAGTACTTC. It yields the protein CASSPLQGLTYEQYF. The V gene is TRBV27, the J gene TRBJ2-7; perhaps TRBD1 as D (6 bases). CDR3 length equals 15 residues. The ends were cut back, 5 bases at V and 2 bases at J, with 16 bases in the middle. The germline CDR1 and CDR2 sequences are MNHEY and SMNVEV (reference sequence).

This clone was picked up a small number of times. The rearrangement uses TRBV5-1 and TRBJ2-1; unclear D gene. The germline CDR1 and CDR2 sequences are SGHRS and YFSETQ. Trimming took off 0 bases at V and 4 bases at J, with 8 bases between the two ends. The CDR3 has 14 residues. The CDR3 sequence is CASSLVTAYNEQFF. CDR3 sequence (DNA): TGCGCCAGCAGCTTGGTTACAGCTTACAATGAGCAGTTCTTC.

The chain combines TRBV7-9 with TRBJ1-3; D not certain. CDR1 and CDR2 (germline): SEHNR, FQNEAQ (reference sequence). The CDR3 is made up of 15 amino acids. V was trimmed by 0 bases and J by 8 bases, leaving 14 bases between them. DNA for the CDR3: TGTGCCAGCAGCTTAGCTGCTGACTCTGTAGACACCATATATTTT. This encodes CASSLAADSVDTIYF.

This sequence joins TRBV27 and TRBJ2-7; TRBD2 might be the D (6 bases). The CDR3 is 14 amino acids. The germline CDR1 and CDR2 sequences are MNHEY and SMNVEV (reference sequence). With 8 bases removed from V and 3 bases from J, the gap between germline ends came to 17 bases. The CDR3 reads CASSHGSPFYEQYF. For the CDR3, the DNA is TGTGCCAGCTCTCACGGGAGTCCTTTCTACGAGCAGTACTTC.

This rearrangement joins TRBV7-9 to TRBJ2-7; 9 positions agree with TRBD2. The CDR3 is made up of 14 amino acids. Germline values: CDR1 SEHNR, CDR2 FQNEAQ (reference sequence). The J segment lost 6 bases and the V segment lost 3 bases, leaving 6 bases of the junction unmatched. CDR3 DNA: TGTGCCAGCAGCTTGTGGGCTAGCGGGGTCGAGCAGTACTTC. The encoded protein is CASSLWASGVEQYF.

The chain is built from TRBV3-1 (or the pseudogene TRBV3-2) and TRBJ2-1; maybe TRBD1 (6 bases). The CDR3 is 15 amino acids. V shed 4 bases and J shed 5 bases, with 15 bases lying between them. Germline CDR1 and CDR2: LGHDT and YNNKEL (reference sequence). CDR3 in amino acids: CASSRKTGRDNEQFF. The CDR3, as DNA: TGTGCCAGCAGCCGCAAGACAGGTAGGGACAATGAGCAGTTCTTC.

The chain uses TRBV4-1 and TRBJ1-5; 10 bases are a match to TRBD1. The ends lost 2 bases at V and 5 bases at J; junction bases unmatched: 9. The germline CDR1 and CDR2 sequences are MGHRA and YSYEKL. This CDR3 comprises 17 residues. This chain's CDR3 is CASSQSGDRGWYQPQHF. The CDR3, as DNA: TGCGCCAGCAGCCAATCCGGGGACAGGGGATGGTATCAGCCCCAGCATTTT.

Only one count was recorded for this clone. The DNA of the CDR3 is TGTGCCAGCAGTTTTAATCTAGCGGGGGGTACGCAGTATTTT. This translates into CASSFNLAGGTQYF. This chain uses TRBV27 with TRBJ2-3; TRBD2 aligns across 11 bases. V lost 3 bases to trimming and J lost 8 bases; unmatched junction nucleotides: 4. The CDR3 consists of 14 residues. Per germline, CDR1 MNHEY and CDR2 SMNVEV (reference sequence).

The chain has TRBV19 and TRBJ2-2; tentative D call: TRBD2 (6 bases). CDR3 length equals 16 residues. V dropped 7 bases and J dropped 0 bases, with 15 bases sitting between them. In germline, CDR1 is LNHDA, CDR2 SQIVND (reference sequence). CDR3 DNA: TGTGCCAGTACATTCTTCCCGGGAGCGAACACCGGGGAGCTGTTTTTT. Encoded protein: CASTFFPGANTGELFF.

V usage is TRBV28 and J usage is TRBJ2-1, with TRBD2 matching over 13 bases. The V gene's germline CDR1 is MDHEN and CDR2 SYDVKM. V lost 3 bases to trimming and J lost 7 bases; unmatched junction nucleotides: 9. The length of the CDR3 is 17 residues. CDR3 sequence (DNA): TGTGCCAGCAGTTTGTTACTAGCGGGGGGGCGGAAGAATGAGCAGTTCTTC. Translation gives CASSLLLAGGRKNEQFF. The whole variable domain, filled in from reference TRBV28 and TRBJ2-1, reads DVKVTQSSRYLVKRTGEKVFLECVQDMDHENMFWYRQDPGLGLRLIYFSYDVKMKEKGDIPEGYSVSREKKERFSLILESASTNQTSMYLCASSLLLAGGRKNEQFFGPGTRLTVL.

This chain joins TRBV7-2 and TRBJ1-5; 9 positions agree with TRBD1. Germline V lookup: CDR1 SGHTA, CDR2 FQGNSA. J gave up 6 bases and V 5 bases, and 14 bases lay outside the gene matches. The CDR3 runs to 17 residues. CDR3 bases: TGTGCCAGCAGCCCAGACATAGGACGGGGACAGGGTCAGCCCCAGCATTTT. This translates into CASSPDIGRGQGQPQHF. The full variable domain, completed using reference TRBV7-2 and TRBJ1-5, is GAGVSQSPSNKVTEKGKDVELRCDPISGHTALYWYRQSLGQGLEFLIYFQGNSAPDKSGLPSDRFSAERTGGSVSTLTIQRTQQEDSAVYLCASSPDIGRGQGQPQHFGDGTRLSIL.

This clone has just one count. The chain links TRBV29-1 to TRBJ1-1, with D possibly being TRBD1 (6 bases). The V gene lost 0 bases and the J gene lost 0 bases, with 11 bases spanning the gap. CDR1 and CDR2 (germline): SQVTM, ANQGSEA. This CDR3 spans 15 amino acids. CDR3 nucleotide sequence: TGCAGCGTTGAAGATCGTGGGGGCTTGAACACTGAAGCTTTCTTT. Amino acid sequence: CSVEDRGGLNTEAFF.

CDR3 loop: CASSPRDRGEQYF. In DNA form, the CDR3 reads TGTGCCAGCTCACCCCGGGACAGGGGCGAGCAGTACTTC. The chain recombines TRBV18 with TRBJ2-7; 10 bases are a match to TRBD1. From germline, CDR1 is KGHSH and CDR2 LQKENI. V lost 3 bases to trimming and J lost 6 bases; unmatched junction nucleotides: 2. The length of the CDR3 is 13 residues.

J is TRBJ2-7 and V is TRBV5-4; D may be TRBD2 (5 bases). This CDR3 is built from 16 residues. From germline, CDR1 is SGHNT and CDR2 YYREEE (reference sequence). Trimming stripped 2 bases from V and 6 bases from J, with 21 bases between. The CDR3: CASSFWLDEGPGEQYF. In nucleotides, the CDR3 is TGTGCCAGCAGCTTTTGGCTGGACGAGGGTCCTGGCGAGCAGTACTTC.

CDR3: CASSLRLSLTRGYTF. The CDR3 DNA reads as TGTGCCAGCAGCTTAAGACTTTCCCTGACCCGCGGCTACACCTTC. The chain is built from TRBV7-8 and TRBJ1-2, with D uncertain. This CDR3 spans 15 amino acids. The germline CDR1 and CDR2 sequences are SGHVS and FQNEAQ. Trimming removed 2 bases from V and 8 bases from J, with 18 bases in between.

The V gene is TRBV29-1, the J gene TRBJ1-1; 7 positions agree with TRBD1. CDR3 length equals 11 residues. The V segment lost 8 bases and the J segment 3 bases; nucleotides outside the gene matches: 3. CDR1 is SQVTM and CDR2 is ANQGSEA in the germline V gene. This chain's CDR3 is CSSRGDTEAFF. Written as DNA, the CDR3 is TGCAGCAGCAGGGGGGACACTGAAGCTTTCTTT.

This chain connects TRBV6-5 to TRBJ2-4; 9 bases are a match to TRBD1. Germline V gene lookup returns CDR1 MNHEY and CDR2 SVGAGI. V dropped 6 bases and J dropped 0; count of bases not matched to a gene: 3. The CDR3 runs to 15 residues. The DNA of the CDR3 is TGTGCCAGCAGGGGACAGGGACTAGCCAAAAACATTCAGTACTTC. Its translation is CASRGQGLAKNIQYF.

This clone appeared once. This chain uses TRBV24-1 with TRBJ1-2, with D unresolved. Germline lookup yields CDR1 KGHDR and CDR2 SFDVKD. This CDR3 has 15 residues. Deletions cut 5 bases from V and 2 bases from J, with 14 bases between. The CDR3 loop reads CATSAATGWNYGYTF. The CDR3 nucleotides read TGTGCCACCAGTGCCGCGACGGGTTGGAACTATGGCTACACCTTC.

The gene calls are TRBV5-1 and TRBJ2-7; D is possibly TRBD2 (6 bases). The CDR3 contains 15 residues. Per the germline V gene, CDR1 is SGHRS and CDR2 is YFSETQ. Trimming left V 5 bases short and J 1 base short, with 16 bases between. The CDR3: CASRPSGTESYEQYF. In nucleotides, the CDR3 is TGCGCCAGCAGACCATCCGGGACTGAGTCCTACGAGCAGTACTTC.

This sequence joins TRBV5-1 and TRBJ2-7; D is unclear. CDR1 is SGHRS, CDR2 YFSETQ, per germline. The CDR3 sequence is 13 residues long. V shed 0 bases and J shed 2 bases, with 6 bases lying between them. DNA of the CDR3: TGCGCCAGCAGCTTGGTGGCCCCCTACGAGCAGTACTTC. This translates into CASSLVAPYEQYF.